This T cell receptor (beta chain) was sequenced for a study of blood T cell repertoires in COVID-19. About the research overall: T cells, B-cell-depleted T cells, or PBMCs supplied cDNA or gDNA.

Germline lookup yields CDR1 SGHDT and CDR2 YYEEEE. The CDR3 extends over 14 amino acids. This clone has just one count. At one boundary the junction diverges from the germline segment, which might be a read error. Sequencing was performed with immunoSEQ multiplex PCR; in TCRdb, only in-frame clones are kept and a portion is missing. The repertoire holds 200,000 or so clones, roughly 90% seen once, with roughly 19% in the top ten. Sequencing input: peripheral blood. The chain joins TRBV5-6 to TRBJ1-1; D perhaps matches TRBD1 (6 bases). This receptor was identified in a man aged 50 to 60 with COVID-19, enrolled during active disease. The CDR3 spells CASSLDTGNPEAFF. The CDR3 DNA reads as TGTGCCAGCAGTCTTGACACAGGGAACCCTGAAGCTTTCTTT.